A selection of T cell receptor beta chains follows, all from one sample in a study of blood T cell repertoires in COVID-19. TCRdb keeps only in-frame clones here, not all; method: immunoSEQ multiplex PCR. The table shows 120,000 to 150,000 clones, with around nine tenths occurring only once. The sample was peripheral blood. Receptor source: a woman between 45 and 60 years old with active or convalescent COVID-19. Both conserved end residues are part of each CDR3. A D gene is named only where the DNA matches it firmly. Size tells how often a clone was seen (once, few, many) or the class of an expanded clone, and some rows leave it out.

d_call,v_call,j_call,clone_size,cdr3_length,cdr3_nt,cdr3_aa
TRBD2,TRBV9,TRBJ2-5,-,14,TGTGCCAGCAGCGTATGGGAGGGTGAAGAGACCCAGTACTTC,CASSVWEGEETQYF
-,TRBV2,TRBJ1-5,once,15,TGTGCCAGCAGCCAACAGGACATCGGCAATCAGCCCCAGCATTTT,CASSQQDIGNQPQHF
-,TRBV11-2,TRBJ1-1,-,12,TGTGCCAGCAACACCTTGAACACTGAAGCTTTCTTT,CASNTLNTEAFF
-,TRBV10-3,TRBJ1-2,-,12,TGTGCCATCAGTGAACGGGGCTATGGCTACACCTTC,CAISERGYGYTF
-,TRBV5-1,TRBJ1-2,-,13,TGCGCCAGCAGCCGCCCCGGGGAGGGCGGCTACACCTTC,CASSRPGEGGYTF
-,TRBV5-1,TRBJ2-1,-,20,TGCGCCAGCAGCCAGACAACAGGTACCACTTCTCAAGGGATAGGGGCGGAGCAGTTCTTC,CASSQTTGTTSQGIGAEQFF
-,TRBV21-1,TRBJ2-4,-,20,TGTGCCAGCAGCCCAAGTGCCGGGACTAGCGGGAAGGACGGCAAAAACATTCAGTACTTC,CASSPSAGTSGKDGKNIQYF
-,TRBV28,TRBJ1-2,-,11,TGTGCCAGCAGTGACAGCTATGGCTACACCTTC,CASSDSYGYTF
-,TRBV28,TRBJ2-3,-,13,TGTGCCAGCAGTTTTGGCCGTCCAGATACGCAGTATTTT,CASSFGRPDTQYF
-,TRBV30,TRBJ1-2,-,13,TGTGCCTGGAGGAGATTCACAGAGAATGGCTACACCTTC,CAWRRFTENGYTF
-,TRBV6-2/TRBV6-3,TRBJ2-5,-,13,TGTGCCAGCAGTTTCCAGGGTAGGGAGACCCAGTACTTC,CASSFQGRETQYF
TRBD2,TRBV4-1,TRBJ2-7,-,15,TGCGCCAGCAGCCGACTACTAGCGGGGGGAATATTGCAGTACTTC,CASSRLLAGGILQYF
TRBD1,TRBV6-2/TRBV6-3,TRBJ2-1,-,24,TGTGCCAGCAGCCAAAACCGGGACAGGGATCGGTTGACGACTAGGCGGGCTTACTACAATGAGCAGTTCTTC,CASSQNRDRDRLTTRRAYYNEQFF
TRBD1,TRBV28,TRBJ1-2,-,14,TGTGCCAGCAGTTTTTCGGGACAGGACTATGGCTACACCTTC,CASSFSGQDYGYTF
TRBD1,TRBV5-1,TRBJ1-6,-,17,TGCGCCAGCAGCTTGGACGGGCCCGACAGGGAGAGATCACCCCTCCACTTT,CASSLDGPDRERSPLHF
TRBD1,TRBV5-6,TRBJ1-1,-,17,TGTGCCAGCAGCACGGGGACAGGGGTAGGAGGAGGCACTGAAGCTTTCTTT,CASSTGTGVGGGTEAFF
-,TRBV15,TRBJ2-2,-,14,TGTGCCACCTCCAGGGGAACGAACACCGGGGAGCTGTTTTTT,CATSRGTNTGELFF
TRBD1,TRBV7-7,TRBJ1-4,-,16,TGTGCTAGCAGCTGTGACAGGGCCCCAACTAATGAAAAACTGTTTTTT,CASSCDRAPTNEKLFF
-,TRBV5-4,TRBJ1-1,-,16,TGTGCCAGCAGCTCTGGGGCAGGGGTAAGGAACACTGAAGCTTTCTTT,CASSSGAGVRNTEAFF
-,TRBV4-1,TRBJ1-1,-,13,TGCGCCAGCAGCCAAGATAGAGGGTCGGTGGCTTTCTTT,CASSQDRGSVAFF
-,TRBV28,TRBJ1-2,-,13,TGTGCCAGCAGTTTAGGTGTAAGGGGTGGCTACACCTTC,CASSLGVRGGYTF
-,TRBV30,TRBJ1-6,-,16,TGTGCCTGGAGTACTGGACTTCGGACGTTTAATTCACCCCTCCACTTT,CAWSTGLRTFNSPLHF
-,TRBV24-1,TRBJ2-1,-,15,TGTGCCACCAGTGCAGGTACCCCCACCTACAATGAGCAGTTCTTC,CATSAGTPTYNEQFF
TRBD2,TRBV6-2/TRBV6-3,TRBJ2-7,few,16,TGTGCCAGCAGTTACTCAGGGACTAGCGGTTCGTACGAGCAGTACTTC,CASSYSGTSGSYEQYF
-,TRBV15,TRBJ1-3,-,13,TGTGCCACCAGAAGGCAGGGTGCGAACACCATATATTTT,CATRRQGANTIYF
-,TRBV5-4,TRBJ2-5,-,14,TGTGCCAGCAGCCTACAGGGTACCCCAGAGACCCAGTACTTC,CASSLQGTPETQYF
TRBD1,TRBV7-6,TRBJ2-2,-,17,TGTGCCAGCAGCCCAACAACCGGGACAGGGAACACCGGGGAGCTGTTTTTT,CASSPTTGTGNTGELFF
-,TRBV7-9,TRBJ2-3,once,12,TGTGCCAGCAGCTCCTCCCACATTACGCAGTATTTT,CASSSSHITQYF
TRBD1,TRBV12-5,TRBJ1-1,few,16,TGTGCTAGTGGTACGGGACAGGGGGACCCGAACACTGAAGCTTTCTTT,CASGTGQGDPNTEAFF
-,TRBV6-5,TRBJ1-6,once,15,TGTGCCAGCGGGGTGTTGAGGGCTAGGGATTCACCCCTCCACTTT,CASGVLRARDSPLHF
TRBD2,TRBV5-5,TRBJ2-1,few,15,TGTGCCAGCAGCCCCGCTAGCGGGGCCTACAATGAGCAGTTCTTC,CASSPASGAYNEQFF
TRBD1,TRBV6-5,TRBJ1-1,-,14,TGTGCCAGCAGCCAGACAGGGGGGAACACTGAAGCTTTCTTT,CASSQTGGNTEAFF
-,TRBV15,TRBJ1-2,-,13,TGTGCCACCAGCAGAGACCGGAACTATGGCTACACCTTC,CATSRDRNYGYTF
TRBD2,TRBV4-2,TRBJ2-1,-,15,TGTGCCAGCAGCCAAGAACTAGCGGGAAGGAATGAGCAGTTCTTC,CASSQELAGRNEQFF
-,TRBV7-9,TRBJ1-2,-,12,TGTGCCGGGGCAACGGGGGACTATGGCTACACCTTC,CAGATGDYGYTF
TRBD1,TRBV27,TRBJ1-5,-,14,TGTGCCAGCGCGGACAGGCCCCTAGCGGGGCCCCAGCATTTT,CASADRPLAGPQHF
-,TRBV19,TRBJ1-1,once,15,TGTGCCAGTAGTAACGCCGGGGGTGGGCGAACTGAAGCTTTCTTT,CASSNAGGGRTEAFF
TRBD2,TRBV6-2/TRBV6-3,TRBJ2-7,-,15,TGTGCCAGCAGTTACTCTAGCGGGATTGGTGACGAGCAGTACTTC,CASSYSSGIGDEQYF
-,TRBV24-1,TRBJ2-2,-,14,TGTGCCACCAGTCGAGGGATGAACACCGGGGAGCTGTTTTTT,CATSRGMNTGELFF
-,TRBV18,TRBJ2-7,few,13,TGTGCCAGCTCACCGCGGCAGGGAGGCGAGCAGTACTTC,CASSPRQGGEQYF
-,TRBV7-9,TRBJ2-1,once,15,TGTGCCAGCAGCAATGCAGGGGGGTGGGTCAATGAGCAGTTCTTC,CASSNAGGWVNEQFF
-,TRBV5-1,TRBJ2-2,-,14,TGCGCCAGCAGCTTTGCGGCGCGCACCGGGGAGCTGTTTTTT,CASSFAARTGELFF
-,TRBV5-1,TRBJ2-6,-,16,TGCGCCAGCAGCTTGGATGCTTCGGCTGGGGCCAACGTCCTGACTTTC,CASSLDASAGANVLTF
-,TRBV5-1,TRBJ1-1,-,15,TGCGCCAGCAGCTTGTTTTCGACAGCGAACACTGAAGCTTTCTTT,CASSLFSTANTEAFF
-,TRBV13,TRBJ1-3,-,17,TGTGCCAGCAGCTCAGACGGCTTAGGGGACTCTGGAAACACCATATATTTT,CASSSDGLGDSGNTIYF
-,TRBV19,TRBJ1-1,-,14,TGTGCCAGTAGTCTCAGGGGTGGAGGCACTGAAGCTTTCTTT,CASSLRGGGTEAFF
TRBD1,TRBV10-3,TRBJ1-4,-,15,TGTGCCATCGGCTACAGGGGGACGACTAATGAAAAACTGTTTTTT,CAIGYRGTTNEKLFF
-,TRBV4-2,TRBJ1-1,-,14,TGTGCCAGCAGCCAAGGACGACAGGCCAACCAAGCTTTCTTT,CASSQGRQANQAFF
-,TRBV24-1,TRBJ2-1,few,15,TGTGCCACCAGTGAGGTCGGGAGTGAGGACAATGAGCAGTTCTTC,CATSEVGSEDNEQFF
-,TRBV28,TRBJ1-1,-,14,TGTGCCAGCAGTTTTGCCGGAGTGAACACTGAAGCTTTCTTT,CASSFAGVNTEAFF
TRBD2,TRBV5-6,TRBJ2-5,-,16,TGTGCCAGCAGCTGGACGACTAGCGGGTTCCAAGAGACCCAGTACTTC,CASSWTTSGFQETQYF
-,TRBV7-2,TRBJ1-5,-,15,TGTGCCAGCAGCTTAGTGGGGGGTCAGGGTCAGCCCCAGCATTTT,CASSLVGGQGQPQHF
-,TRBV6-1,TRBJ2-5,-,16,TGTGCCAGCAGTGTTGAATTAACGGGGGGCGGAAAGACCCAGTACTTC,CASSVELTGGGKTQYF
-,TRBV12-3/TRBV12-4,TRBJ2-7,-,13,TGTGCCAGCGGACTCACGGGGAGCTACGAGCAGTACTTC,CASGLTGSYEQYF
-,TRBV7-6,TRBJ2-6,few,15,TGTGCCAGCAGCTCGCCCCACACTGGGGCCAACGTCCTGACTTTC,CASSSPHTGANVLTF
TRBD2,TRBV19,TRBJ2-7,-,17,TGTGCCAGTAGTTTGACTAGCGGGGCGGCCGGGTTCTACGAGCAGTACTTC,CASSLTSGAAGFYEQYF